Here is one T cell receptor (beta chain) with its context. Its antigen remains unknown. These data originate in a study of cytomegalovirus exposure and HLA in healthy donors. Per the germline V gene, CDR1 is SGDLS and CDR2 is YYNGEE. The CDR3 consists of 13 residues. V was shortened by 3 bases and J by 10 bases, with 16 bases between the two germline ends. Notes on the study in general: In an earlier analysis, in 540 or so donors, most V segments appeared productive either ~87% or ~30% of the time. The authors judged a highly shared variant cluster likely a sequencing artifact. The study assumed roughly uniform donor sequencing depth for presence/absence analyses.

60 Vbeta and 13 Jbeta primers were used in PCR. Clones were sequenced by immunoSEQ multiplex PCR, and TCRdb holds only the in-frame ones, with some missing. In the table there are 150,000 to 200,000 clones, around 84% of which are singletons. The clonotype originates from a young man in good health and CMV-seronegative. The chain carries TRBV9 and TRBJ1-1; tentatively, D is TRBD1 (6 bases). The sequenced material came from PBMCs. Here the CDR3 DNA reads TGTGCCAGCAGCGGGGGGGGGCAGACCCCAGCTTTCTTT. It specifies CASSGGGQTPAFF.